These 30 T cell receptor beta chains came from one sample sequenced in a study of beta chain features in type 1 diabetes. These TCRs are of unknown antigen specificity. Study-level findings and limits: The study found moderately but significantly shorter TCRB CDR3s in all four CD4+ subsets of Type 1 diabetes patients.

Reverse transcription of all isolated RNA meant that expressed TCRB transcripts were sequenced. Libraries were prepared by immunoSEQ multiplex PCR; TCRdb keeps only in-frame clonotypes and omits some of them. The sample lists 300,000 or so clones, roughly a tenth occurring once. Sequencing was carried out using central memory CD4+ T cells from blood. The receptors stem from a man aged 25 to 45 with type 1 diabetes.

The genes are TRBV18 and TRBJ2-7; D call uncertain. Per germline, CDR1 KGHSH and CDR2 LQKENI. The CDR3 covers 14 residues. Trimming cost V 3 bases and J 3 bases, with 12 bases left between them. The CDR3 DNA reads TGTGCCAGCTCACCTATGGGGTCCCTCTACGAGCAGTACTTC. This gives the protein CASSPMGSLYEQYF. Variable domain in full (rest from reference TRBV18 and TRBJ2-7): NAGVMQNPRHLVRRRGQEARLRCSPMKGHSHVYWYRQLPEEGLKFMVYLQKENIIDESGMPKERFSAEFPKEGPSILRIQQVVRGDSAAYFCASSPMGSLYEQYFGPGTRLTVT.

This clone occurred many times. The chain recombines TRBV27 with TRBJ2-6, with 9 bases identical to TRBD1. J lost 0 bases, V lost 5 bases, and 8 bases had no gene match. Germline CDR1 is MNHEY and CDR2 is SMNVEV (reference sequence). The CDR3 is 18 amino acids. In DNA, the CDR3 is TGTGCCAGCAGTCCCGCACAGGGGGCTCGCTCTGGGGCCAACGTCCTGACTTTC. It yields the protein CASSPAQGARSGANVLTF.

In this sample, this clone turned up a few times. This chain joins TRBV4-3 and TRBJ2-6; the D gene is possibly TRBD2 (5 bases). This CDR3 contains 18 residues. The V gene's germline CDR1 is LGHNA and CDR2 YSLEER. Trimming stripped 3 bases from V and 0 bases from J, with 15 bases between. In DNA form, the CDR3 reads TGCGCCAGCAGCCAGGGAGTGGGCCCTAGCTCTGGGGCCAACGTCCTGACTTTC. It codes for CASSQGVGPSSGANVLTF.

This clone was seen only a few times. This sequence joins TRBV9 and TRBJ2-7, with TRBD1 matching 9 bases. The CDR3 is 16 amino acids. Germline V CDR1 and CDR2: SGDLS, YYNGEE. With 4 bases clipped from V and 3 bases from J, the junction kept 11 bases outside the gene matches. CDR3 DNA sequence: TGTGCCAGCAGCCGTCAGGGGGGGACAGGGAGCTACGAGCAGTACTTC. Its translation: CASSRQGGTGSYEQYF. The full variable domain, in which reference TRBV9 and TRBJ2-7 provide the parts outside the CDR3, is DSGVTQTPKHLITATGQRVTLRCSPRSGDLSVYWYQQSLDQGLQFLIQYYNGEERAKGNILERFSAQQFPDLHSELNLSSLELGDSALYFCASSRQGGTGSYEQYFGPGTRLTVT.

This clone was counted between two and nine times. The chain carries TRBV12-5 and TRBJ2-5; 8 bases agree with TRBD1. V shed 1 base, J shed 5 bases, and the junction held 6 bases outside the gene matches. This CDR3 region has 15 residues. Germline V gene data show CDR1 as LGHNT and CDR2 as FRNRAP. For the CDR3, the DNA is TGTGCTAGTGGTTTGGCAGCAGGGGGCACGGAGACCCAGTACTTC. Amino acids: CASGLAAGGTETQYF.

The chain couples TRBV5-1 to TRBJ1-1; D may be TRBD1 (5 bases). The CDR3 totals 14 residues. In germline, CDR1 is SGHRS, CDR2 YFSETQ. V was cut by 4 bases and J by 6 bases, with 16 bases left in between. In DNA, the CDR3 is TGCGCCAGCAGCAAAGGGGTGGGAGGTCCTGAAGCTTTCTTT. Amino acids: CASSKGVGGPEAFF.

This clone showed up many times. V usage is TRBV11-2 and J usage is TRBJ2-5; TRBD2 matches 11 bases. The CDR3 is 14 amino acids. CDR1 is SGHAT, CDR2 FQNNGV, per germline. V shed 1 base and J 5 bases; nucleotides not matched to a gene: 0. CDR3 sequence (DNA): TGTGCCAGCAGCTTAGGGACTAGCGGGGAGACCCAGTACTTC. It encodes CASSLGTSGETQYF. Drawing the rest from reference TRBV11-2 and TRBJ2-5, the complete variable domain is EAGVAQSPRYKIIEKRQSVAFWCNPISGHATLYWYQQILGQGPKLLIQFQNNGVVDDSQLPKDRFSAERLKGVDSTLKIQPAKLEDSAVYLCASSLGTSGETQYFGPGTRLLVL.

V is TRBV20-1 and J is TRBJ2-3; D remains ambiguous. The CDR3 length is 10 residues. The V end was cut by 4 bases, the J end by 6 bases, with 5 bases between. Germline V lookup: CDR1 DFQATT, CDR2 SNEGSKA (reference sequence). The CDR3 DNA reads TGCAGTGCTACCATGGATACGCAGTATTTT. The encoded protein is CSATMDTQYF.

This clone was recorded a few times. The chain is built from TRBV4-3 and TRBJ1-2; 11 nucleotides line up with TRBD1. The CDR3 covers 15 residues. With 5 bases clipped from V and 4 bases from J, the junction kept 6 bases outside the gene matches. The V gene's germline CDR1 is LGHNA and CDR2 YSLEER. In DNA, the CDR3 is TGCGCCAGCAGCGCACAGGACAGGGGGCCCTATGGCTACACCTTC. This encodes CASSAQDRGPYGYTF.

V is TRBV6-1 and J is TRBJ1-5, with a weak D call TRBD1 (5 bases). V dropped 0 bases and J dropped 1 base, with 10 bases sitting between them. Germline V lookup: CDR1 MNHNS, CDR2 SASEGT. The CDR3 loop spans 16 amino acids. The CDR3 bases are TGTGCCAGCAGTGAAGCTCCAGGGAGGAGCAATCAGCCCCAGCATTTT. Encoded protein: CASSEAPGRSNQPQHF.

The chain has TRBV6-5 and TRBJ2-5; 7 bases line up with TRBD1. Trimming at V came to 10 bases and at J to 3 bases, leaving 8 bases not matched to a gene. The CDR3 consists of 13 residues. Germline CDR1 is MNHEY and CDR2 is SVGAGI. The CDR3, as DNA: TGTGCCATAGGGGGCGGAACAGAAGAGACCCAGTACTTC. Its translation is CAIGGGTEETQYF.

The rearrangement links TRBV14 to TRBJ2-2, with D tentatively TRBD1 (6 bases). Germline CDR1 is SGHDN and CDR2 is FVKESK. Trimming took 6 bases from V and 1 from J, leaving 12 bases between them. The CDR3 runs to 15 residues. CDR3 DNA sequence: TGTGCCAGCAGAACCGGGACAAAGAACACCGGGGAGCTGTTTTTT. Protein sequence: CASRTGTKNTGELFF.

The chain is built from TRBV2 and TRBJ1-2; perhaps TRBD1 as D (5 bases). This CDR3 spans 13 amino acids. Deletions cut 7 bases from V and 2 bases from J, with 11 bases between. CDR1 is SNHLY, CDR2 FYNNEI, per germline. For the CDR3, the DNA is TGTGCCAGCAACGGGGACGGGAACTATGGCTACACCTTC. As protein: CASNGDGNYGYTF.

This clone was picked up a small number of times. For the CDR3, the DNA is TGTGCCAGCAGCTTACCCGCTACGGCGGGGAACTACAATGAGCAGTTCTTC. It translates to CASSLPATAGNYNEQFF. The chain has TRBV7-2 and TRBJ2-1, with a weak D call TRBD2 (6 bases). The CDR3 has 17 residues. V shed 2 bases and J shed 3 bases, with 17 bases lying between them. CDR1 is SGHTA and CDR2 is FQGNSA in the germline V gene.

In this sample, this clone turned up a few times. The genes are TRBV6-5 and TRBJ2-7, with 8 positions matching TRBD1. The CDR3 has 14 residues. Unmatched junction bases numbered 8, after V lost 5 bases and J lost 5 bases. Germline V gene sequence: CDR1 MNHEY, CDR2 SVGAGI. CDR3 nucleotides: TGTGCCAGCAGTCCCGGGACAGGTAATAACGAGCAGTACTTC. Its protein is CASSPGTGNNEQYF.

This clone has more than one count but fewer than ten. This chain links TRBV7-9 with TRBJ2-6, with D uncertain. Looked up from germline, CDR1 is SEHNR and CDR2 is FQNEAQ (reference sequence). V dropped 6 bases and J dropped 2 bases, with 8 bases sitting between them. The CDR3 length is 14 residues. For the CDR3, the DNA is TGTGCCAGCAGTTTCGGAGCTGGGGCCAACGTCCTGACTTTC. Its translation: CASSFGAGANVLTF.

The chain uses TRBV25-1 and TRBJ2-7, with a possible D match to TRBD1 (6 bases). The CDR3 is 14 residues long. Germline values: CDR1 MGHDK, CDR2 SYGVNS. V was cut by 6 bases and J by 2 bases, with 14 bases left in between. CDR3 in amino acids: CASSPNRDTYEQYF. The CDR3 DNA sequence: TGTGCCAGCAGCCCCAACCGGGACACCTACGAGCAGTACTTC.

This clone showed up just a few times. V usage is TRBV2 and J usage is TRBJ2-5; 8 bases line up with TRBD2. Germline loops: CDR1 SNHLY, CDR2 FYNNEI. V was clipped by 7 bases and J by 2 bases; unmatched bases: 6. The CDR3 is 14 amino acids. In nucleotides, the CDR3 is TGTGCCAGCAAAGTAGGGACTAGACAAGAGACCCAGTACTTC. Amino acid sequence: CASKVGTRQETQYF.

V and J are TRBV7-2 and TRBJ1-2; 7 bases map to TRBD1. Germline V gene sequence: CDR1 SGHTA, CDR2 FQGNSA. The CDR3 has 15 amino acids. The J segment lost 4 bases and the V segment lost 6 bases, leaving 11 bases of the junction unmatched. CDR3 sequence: CASSLEARQGYGYTF. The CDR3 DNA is TGTGCCAGCAGTTTGGAGGCCCGACAGGGCTATGGCTACACCTTC.

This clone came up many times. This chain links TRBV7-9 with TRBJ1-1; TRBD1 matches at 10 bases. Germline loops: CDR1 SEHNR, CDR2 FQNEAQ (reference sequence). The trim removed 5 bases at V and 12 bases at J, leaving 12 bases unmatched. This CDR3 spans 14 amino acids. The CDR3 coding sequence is TGTGCCAGCAGCCACCTGACGGGACAGGGGATAACTTTCTTT. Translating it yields CASSHLTGQGITFF.

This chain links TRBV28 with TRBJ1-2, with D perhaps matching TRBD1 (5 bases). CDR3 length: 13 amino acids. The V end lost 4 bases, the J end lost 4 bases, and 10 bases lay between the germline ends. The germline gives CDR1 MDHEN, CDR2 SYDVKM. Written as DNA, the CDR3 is TGTGCCAGCAGTTCCAGACAGTCCTATGGCTACACCTTC. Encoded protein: CASSSRQSYGYTF.

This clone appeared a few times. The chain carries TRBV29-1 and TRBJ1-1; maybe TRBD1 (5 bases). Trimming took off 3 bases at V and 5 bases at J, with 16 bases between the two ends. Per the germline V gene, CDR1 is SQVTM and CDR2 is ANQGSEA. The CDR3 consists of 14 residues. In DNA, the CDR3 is TGCAGCGTTGAGCGACAGCTCCGACGGACTGAAGCTTTCTTT. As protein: CSVERQLRRTEAFF.

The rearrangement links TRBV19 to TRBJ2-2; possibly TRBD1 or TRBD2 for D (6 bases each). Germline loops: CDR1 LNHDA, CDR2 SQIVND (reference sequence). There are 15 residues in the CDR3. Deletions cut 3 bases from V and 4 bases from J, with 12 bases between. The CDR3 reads CASSIGGGTTGELFF. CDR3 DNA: TGTGCCAGTAGTATCGGAGGGGGAACCACCGGGGAGCTGTTTTTT.

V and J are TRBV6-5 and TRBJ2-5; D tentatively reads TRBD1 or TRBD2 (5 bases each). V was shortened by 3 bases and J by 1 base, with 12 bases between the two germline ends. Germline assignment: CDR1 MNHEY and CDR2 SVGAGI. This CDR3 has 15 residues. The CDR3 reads CASSYRDGSQETQYF. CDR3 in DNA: TGTGCCAGCAGTTATCGGGACGGATCCCAAGAGACCCAGTACTTC.

The CDR3 DNA reads as TGTGCCTGGAGTAACTCGGGGTTGCCTTACGAGCAGTACTTC. Amino acids: CAWSNSGLPYEQYF. The V gene is TRBV30, the J gene TRBJ2-7; a possible D gene is TRBD2 (5 bases). V gave up 2 bases and J gave up 4 bases, with 15 bases separating them. This CDR3 contains 14 residues. CDR1 and CDR2 (germline): GTSNPN, SVGIG (reference sequence).

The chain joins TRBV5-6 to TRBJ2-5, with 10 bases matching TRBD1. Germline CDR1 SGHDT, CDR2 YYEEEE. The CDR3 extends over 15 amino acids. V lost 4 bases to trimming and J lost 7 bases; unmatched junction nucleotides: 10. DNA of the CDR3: TGTGCCAGCAGCGGCCCGGGACAGGGGTCGGGGACCCAGTACTTC. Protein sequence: CASSGPGQGSGTQYF.

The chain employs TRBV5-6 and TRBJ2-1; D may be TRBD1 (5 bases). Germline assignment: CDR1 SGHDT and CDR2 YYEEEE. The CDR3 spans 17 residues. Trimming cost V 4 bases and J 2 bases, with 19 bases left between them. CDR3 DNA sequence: TGTGCCAGCAGCCTCTATGGTGACAGTAGTCCCTACAATGAGCAGTTCTTC. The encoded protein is CASSLYGDSSPYNEQFF.

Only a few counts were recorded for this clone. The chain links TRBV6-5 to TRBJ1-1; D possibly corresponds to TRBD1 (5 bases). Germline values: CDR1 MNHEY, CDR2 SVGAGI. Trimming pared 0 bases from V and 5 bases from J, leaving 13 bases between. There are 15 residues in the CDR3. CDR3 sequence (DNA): TGTGCCAGCAGTTACTCTGGAGGGGTGATAACTGAAGCTTTCTTT. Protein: CASSYSGGVITEAFF.

The CDR3 region has the DNA TGTGCCAGTCCGGGACGGACGAACACTGAAGCTTTCTTT. Its translation: CASPGRTNTEAFF. The V and J genes are TRBV27 and TRBJ1-1, with D possibly matching TRBD1 (5 bases). Trimming took off 9 bases at V and 1 base at J, with 12 bases between the two ends. CDR1 and CDR2 (germline): MNHEY, SMNVEV (reference sequence). The CDR3 has 13 amino acids.

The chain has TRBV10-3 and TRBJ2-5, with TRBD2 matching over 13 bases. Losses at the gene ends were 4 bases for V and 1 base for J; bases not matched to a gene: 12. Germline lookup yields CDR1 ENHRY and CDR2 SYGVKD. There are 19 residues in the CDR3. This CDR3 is CAISVVGTSGAARQETQYF. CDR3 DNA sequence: TGTGCCATCAGTGTAGTCGGGACTAGCGGGGCTGCCCGCCAAGAGACCCAGTACTTC.